This T cell receptor beta chain was sequenced during a study of T cells in Graves' hyperthyroidism and ophthalmopathy. On the study more broadly: At initial diagnosis, before any treatment had begun, peripheral blood was obtained. Whole-study results and caveats: Stable hyperthyroidism was separated from ophthalmopathy by a model based on 13 V-J features.

The V end lost 6 bases, the J end lost 6 bases, and 18 bases lay between the germline ends. This CDR3 contains 14 residues. Germline V gene data show CDR1 as DFQATT and CDR2 as SNEGSKA (reference sequence). This clonotype came up many times. The antigen remains undetermined. RNA transcripts yielded amplified TCR beta CDR3 regions. The TCR CDR3 first-round RT-PCR relied on the HTBI primer set. TCRdb analysed the multiplex PCR reads with MiXCR anew, one entry per CDR3 protein. This table holds 500,000 to 650,000 distinct CDR3 sequences, approximately 17% found once. This TCR was recovered from a woman aged 18-29 years with Graves' ophthalmopathy. Material for sequencing was blood. The chain links TRBV20-1 to TRBJ2-1, with a weak D call TRBD2 (6 bases). CDR3 DNA sequence: TGCAGTGCCCTCAGCGGAGCCGGGAGCAATGAGCAGTTCTTC. It encodes CSALSGAGSNEQFF.